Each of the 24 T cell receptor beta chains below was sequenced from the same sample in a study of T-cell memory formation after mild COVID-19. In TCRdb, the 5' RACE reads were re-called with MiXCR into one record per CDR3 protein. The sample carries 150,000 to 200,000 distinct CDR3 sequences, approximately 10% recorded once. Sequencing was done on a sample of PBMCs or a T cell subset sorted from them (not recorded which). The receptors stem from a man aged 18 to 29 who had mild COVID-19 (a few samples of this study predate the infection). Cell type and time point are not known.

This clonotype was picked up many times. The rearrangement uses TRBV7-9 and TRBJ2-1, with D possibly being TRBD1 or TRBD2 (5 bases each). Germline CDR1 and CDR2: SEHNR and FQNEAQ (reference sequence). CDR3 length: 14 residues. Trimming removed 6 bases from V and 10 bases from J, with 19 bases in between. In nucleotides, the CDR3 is TGTGCCAGCAGGTTCCGGGGACCCGAGGAGGAGCAGTTCTTC. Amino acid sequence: CASRFRGPEEEQFF.

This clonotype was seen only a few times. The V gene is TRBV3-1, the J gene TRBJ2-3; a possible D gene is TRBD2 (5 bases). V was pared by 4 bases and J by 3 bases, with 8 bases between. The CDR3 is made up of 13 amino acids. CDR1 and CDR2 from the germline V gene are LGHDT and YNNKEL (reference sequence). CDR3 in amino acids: CASSPTGTDTQYF. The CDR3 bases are TGTGCCAGCAGCCCAACGGGGACAGATACGCAGTATTTT.

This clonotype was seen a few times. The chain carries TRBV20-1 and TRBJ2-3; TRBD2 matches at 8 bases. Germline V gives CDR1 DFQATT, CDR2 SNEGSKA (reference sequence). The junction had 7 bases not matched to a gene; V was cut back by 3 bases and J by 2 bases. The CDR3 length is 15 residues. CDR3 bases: TGCAGTGCTAGTTACGGGCGGGGGGCCACAGATACGCAGTATTTT. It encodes CSASYGRGATDTQYF.

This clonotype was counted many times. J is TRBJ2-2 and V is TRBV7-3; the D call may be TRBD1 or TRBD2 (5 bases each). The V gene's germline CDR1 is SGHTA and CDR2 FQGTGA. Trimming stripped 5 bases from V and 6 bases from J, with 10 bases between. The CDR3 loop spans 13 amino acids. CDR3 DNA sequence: TGTGCCAGCAGCCCCCAGGGACCCGGGGAGCTGTTTTTT. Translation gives CASSPQGPGELFF.

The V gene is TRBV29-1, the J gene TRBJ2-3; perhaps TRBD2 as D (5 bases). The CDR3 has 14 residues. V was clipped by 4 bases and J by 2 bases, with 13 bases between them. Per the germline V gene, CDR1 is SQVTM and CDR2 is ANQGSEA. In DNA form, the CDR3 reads TGCAGCGTTGTACCGGGGTCAAACACAGATACGCAGTATTTT. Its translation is CSVVPGSNTDTQYF.

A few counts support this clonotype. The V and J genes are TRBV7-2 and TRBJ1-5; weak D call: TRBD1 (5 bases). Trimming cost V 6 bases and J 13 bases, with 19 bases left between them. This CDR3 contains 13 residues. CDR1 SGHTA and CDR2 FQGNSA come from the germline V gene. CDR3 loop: CASSINSDTLQHF. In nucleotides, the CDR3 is TGTGCCAGCAGTATAAATTCGGACACCCTACAGCATTTT.

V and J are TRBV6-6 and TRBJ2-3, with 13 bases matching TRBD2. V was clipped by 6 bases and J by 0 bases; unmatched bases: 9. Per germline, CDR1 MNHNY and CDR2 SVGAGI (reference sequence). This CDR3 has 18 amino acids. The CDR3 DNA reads TGTGCCAGCAGCTCCGGGACTAGCGGGGTTCTTAGCACAGATACGCAGTATTTT. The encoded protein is CASSSGTSGVLSTDTQYF.

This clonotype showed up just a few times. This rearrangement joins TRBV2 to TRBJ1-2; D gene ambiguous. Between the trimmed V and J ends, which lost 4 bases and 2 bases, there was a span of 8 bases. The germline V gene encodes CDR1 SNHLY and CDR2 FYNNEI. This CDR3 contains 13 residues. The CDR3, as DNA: TGTGCCAGCAGTGGGCAGGCCAACTATGGCTACACCTTC. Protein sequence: CASSGQANYGYTF.

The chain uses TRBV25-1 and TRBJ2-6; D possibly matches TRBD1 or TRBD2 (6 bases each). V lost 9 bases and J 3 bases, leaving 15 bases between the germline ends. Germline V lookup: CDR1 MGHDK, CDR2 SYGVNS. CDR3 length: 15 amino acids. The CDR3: CARGGRLRGANVLTF. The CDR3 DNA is TGTGCCAGGGGGGGCAGGCTGCGTGGGGCCAACGTCCTGACTTTC. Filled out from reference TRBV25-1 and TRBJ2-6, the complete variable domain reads EADIYQTPRYLVIGTGKKITLECSQTMGHDKMYWYQQDPGMELHLIHYSYGVNSTEKGDLSSESTVSRIRTEHFPLTLESARPSHTSQYLCARGGRLRGANVLTFGAGSRLTVL.

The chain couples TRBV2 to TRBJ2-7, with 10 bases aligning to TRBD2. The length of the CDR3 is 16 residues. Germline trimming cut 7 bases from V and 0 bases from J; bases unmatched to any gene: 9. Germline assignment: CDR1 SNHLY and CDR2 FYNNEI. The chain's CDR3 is CASKVSGGFSSYEQYF. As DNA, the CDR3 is TGTGCCAGCAAGGTTAGCGGGGGGTTCAGCTCCTACGAGCAGTACTTC.

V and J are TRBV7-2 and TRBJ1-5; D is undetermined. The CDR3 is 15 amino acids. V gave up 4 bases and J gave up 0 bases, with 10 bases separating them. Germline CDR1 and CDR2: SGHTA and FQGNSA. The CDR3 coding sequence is TGTGCCAGCAGCTACGCTGGGAATAGCAATCAGCCCCAGCATTTT. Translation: CASSYAGNSNQPQHF.

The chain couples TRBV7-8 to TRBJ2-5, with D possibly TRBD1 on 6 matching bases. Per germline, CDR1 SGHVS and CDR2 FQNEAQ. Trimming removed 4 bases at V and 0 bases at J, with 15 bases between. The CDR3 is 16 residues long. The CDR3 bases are TGTGCCAGCAGCTCGGACAGCGCCTCATACCAAGAGACCCAGTACTTC. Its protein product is CASSSDSASYQETQYF. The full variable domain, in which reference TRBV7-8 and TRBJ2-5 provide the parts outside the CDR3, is GAGVSQSPRYKVAKRGQDVALRCDPISGHVSLFWYQQALGQGPEFLTYFQNEAQLDKSGLPSDRFFAERPEGSVSTLKIQRTQQEDSAVYLCASSSDSASYQETQYFGPGTRLLVL.

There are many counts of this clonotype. The CDR3 coding sequence is TGTGCCAGCAGCTCGATTTACACCGGGGCTTACAATGAGCAGTTCTTC. Translating gives CASSSIYTGAYNEQFF. This chain connects TRBV7-6 to TRBJ2-1; D may correspond to TRBD1 or TRBD2 (5 bases each). Trimming shortened V by 4 bases and J by 4 bases, and 17 bases separated the two germline ends. CDR1 and CDR2 (germline): SGHVS, FNYEAQ. This CDR3 is 16 amino acids long.

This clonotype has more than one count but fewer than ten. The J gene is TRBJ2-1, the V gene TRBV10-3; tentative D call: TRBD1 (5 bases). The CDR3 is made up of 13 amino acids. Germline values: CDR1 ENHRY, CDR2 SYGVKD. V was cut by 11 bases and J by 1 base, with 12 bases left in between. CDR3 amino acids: CASGQDSYNEQFF. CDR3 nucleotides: TGTGCCTCAGGGCAGGATTCCTACAATGAGCAGTTCTTC.

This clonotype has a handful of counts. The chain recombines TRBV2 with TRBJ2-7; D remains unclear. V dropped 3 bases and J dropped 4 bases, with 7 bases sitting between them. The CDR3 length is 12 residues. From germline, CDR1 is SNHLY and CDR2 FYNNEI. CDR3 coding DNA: TGTGCCAGCAGTGAGGAACGGTACGAGCAGTACGTC. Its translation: CASSEERYEQYV.

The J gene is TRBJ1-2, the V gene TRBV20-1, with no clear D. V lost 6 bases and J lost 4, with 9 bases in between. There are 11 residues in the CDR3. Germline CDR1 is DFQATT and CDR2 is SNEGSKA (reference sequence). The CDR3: CSASLTYGYTF. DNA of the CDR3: TGCAGTGCCTCACTGACCTATGGCTACACCTTC.

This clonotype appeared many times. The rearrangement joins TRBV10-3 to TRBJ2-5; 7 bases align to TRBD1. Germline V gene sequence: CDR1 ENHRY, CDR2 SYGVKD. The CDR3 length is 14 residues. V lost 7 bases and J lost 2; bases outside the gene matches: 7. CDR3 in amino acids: CAIKGTDLQETQYF. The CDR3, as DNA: TGTGCCATCAAAGGGACAGACCTTCAAGAGACCCAGTACTTC.

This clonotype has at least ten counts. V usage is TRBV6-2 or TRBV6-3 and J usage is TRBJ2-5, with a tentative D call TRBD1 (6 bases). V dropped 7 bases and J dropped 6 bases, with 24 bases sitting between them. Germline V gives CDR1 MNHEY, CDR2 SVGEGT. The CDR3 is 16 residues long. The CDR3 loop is CASTPVPDRHSKTQYF. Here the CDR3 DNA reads TGTGCCAGCACTCCTGTCCCCGACAGGCATAGTAAGACCCAGTACTTC.

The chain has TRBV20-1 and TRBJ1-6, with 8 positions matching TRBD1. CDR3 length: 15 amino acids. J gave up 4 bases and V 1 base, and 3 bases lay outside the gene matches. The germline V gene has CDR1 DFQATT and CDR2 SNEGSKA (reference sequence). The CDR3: CSARGTGLYNSPLHF. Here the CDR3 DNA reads TGCAGTGCTAGAGGGACAGGGCTGTATAATTCACCCCTCCACTTT.

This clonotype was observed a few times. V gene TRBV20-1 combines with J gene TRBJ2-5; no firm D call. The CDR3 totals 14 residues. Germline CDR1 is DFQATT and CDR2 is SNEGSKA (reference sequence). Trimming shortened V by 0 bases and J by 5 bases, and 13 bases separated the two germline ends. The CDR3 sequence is CSARDRLGRETQYF. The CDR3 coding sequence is TGCAGTGCTAGAGATCGGCTAGGTCGGGAGACCCAGTACTTC.

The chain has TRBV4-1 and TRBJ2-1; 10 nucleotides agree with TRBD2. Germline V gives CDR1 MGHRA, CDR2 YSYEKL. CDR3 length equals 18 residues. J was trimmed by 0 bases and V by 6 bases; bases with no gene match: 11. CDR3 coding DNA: TGCGCCAGCAGGGGGGCTAGCGGGGGCCGGAGCTCCTACAATGAGCAGTTCTTC. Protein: CASRGASGGRSSYNEQFF.

CDR3 sequence reads: CASSRRDRDHEQYF. The DNA of the CDR3 is TGCGCCAGCAGCCGCCGAGACAGGGACCACGAGCAGTACTTC. The gene calls are TRBV4-1 and TRBJ2-7, with 7 bases fitting TRBD1. CDR3 size: 14 residues. In germline, CDR1 is MGHRA, CDR2 YSYEKL. The ends lost 4 bases at V and 5 bases at J; junction bases unmatched: 8.

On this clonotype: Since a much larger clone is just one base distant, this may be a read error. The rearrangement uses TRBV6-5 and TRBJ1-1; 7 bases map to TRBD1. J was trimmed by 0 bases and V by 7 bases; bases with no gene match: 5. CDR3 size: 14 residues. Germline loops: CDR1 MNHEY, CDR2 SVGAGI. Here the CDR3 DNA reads TGTGCCAGCAACCCGACAGGGATGAACACTGAAGCTTTCTTT. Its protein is CASNPTGMNTEAFF.

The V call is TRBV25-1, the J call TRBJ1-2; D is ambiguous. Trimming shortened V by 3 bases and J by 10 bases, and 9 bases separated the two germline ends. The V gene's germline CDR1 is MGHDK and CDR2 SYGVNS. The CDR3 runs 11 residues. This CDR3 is CASSEENVYTF. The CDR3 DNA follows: TGTGCCAGCAGTGAGGAAAACGTCTACACCTTC.